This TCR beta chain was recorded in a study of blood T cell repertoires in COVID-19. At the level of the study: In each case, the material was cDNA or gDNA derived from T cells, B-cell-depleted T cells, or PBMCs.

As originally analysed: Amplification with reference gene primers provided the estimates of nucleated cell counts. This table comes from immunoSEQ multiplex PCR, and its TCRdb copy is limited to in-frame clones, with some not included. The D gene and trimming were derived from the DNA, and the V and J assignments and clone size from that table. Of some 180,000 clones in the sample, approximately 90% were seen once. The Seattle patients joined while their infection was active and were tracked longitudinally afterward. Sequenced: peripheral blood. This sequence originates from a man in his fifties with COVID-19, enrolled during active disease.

The CDR3 spells CASSSAGTSGNNEQFF. CDR3 coding DNA: TGTGCCAGCAGCTCCGCCGGGACTAGCGGAAACAATGAGCAGTTCTTC. This rearrangement joins TRBV11-2 to TRBJ2-1, with 11 nucleotides matching TRBD2. The CDR3 has 16 amino acids. The J segment lost 5 bases and the V segment lost 4 bases, leaving 7 bases of the junction unmatched. From germline, CDR1 is SGHAT and CDR2 FQNNGV.